This TCR beta chain was sequenced for a study of T cell responses to AZD1222 COVID-19 vaccine. Turning to the study itself: Investigators merged groups given second doses at roughly 4 or roughly 12 weeks.

To note about this clone: Its target is unknown.

The method was immunoSEQ multiplex PCR; TCRdb's version includes in-frame clones alone and lacks a portion of them. The sample gives over 85,000 clones, roughly 89% of which show up once; almost 8.5% is in the top ten. CDR1 and CDR2 from the germline V gene are SGHTA and FQGNSA. The CDR3 is 14 amino acids. The ends were cut back, 5 bases at V and 4 bases at J, with 14 bases in the middle. Broader study findings: Just 5 to 7 AZD1222 recipients tested seropositive at baseline. Spike was spanned by vaccine-associated CD4 TCRs, with dominance at 160-218 and 743-854. After two AZD1222 doses, spike-specific TCR breadth and depth rose versus day 0.

The sequenced sample was peripheral blood, obtained on day 0 of AZD1222 vaccination. The source of this sequence is an adult in good health. The V and J genes are TRBV7-2 and TRBJ2-5; weak D call: TRBD2 (7 bases). The CDR3 spells CASSPRGAGETQYF. For the CDR3, the DNA is TGTGCCAGCAGCCCCCGGGGGGCCGGAGAGACCCAGTACTTC.